This entry concerns a single TCR beta chain. TCRdb's copy holds only in-frame clones and misses some; the assay was immunoSEQ multiplex PCR. The profile shows around 87,000 clones, roughly 88% of them singletons. This entry belongs to a study of blood T cell repertoires in COVID-19. Germline V gene data show CDR1 as MNHEY and CDR2 as SVGEGT. V shed 6 bases and J shed 9 bases, with 14 bases lying between them. This CDR3 is 12 amino acids long. The TCR comes from a human donor with active COVID-19. The donor label of this sample is uncertain. The chain recombines TRBV6-2 or TRBV6-3 with TRBJ1-1; D is undetermined. The sequenced sample was peripheral blood. The CDR3 DNA is TGTGCCAGCAGGCCTCGAACAAATAAAGCTTTCTTT. Translated, it gives CASRPRTNKAFF.